This paragraph covers one TCR beta chain sequence. What it recognizes is unknown. This record comes from a study of blood T cells in healthy people across ages. With a J-beta primer mix and a sample-barcoded 5' primer, a second PCR ran roughly 7 to 11 cycles. Each of the cDNA molecules was tagged by a template-switch adaptor with 12 random nucleotides. TCRdb used MiXCR to reprocess the 5' RACE reads, holding one entry per CDR3 protein. The profile covers 800,000 to 950,000 distinct CDR3 sequences, with almost 30% appearing a single time and roughly 10% taken by the ten largest. The sample providers were healthy Caucasian people from Russia, aged roughly 6 to 95. Findings of the study overall: The fall in TCR beta diversity per million T cells was roughly linear with age.

Germline CDR1 is DFQATT and CDR2 is SNEGSKA (reference sequence). The ends were cut back, 2 bases at V and 8 bases at J, with 24 bases in the middle. The CDR3 covers 16 residues. The data were also submitted as part of a second study, on T cells of mothers and their children. That study reports: An overlap that was slightly higher, though non-significant, was seen in related mother-child pairs versus unrelated pairs.

Sequenced input: blood. This TCR came from a woman aged 40 to 49 in good health. V usage is TRBV20-1 and J usage is TRBJ1-2; the D gene is possibly TRBD1 (5 bases). The CDR3 coding sequence is TGCAGTGCTAGAACGGGGGTGTCGAAGCTAGTTAGGGGCTACACCTTC. Protein sequence: CSARTGVSKLVRGYTF.